The 14 T cell receptor beta chains in this list originate from one sample, sequenced in a study of blood T cell repertoires in COVID-19. Assay: immunoSEQ multiplex PCR; the TCRdb copy retains only in-frame clones and omits some. In the table there are more than 20,000 clones, around 87% of which are singletons. The sequencing input was peripheral blood. The receptors stem from a human donor with active COVID-19. The donor label of this sample is uncertain.

In the case of this clone: The junction departs from the called germline gene at one end, perhaps through a read error. V is TRBV6-2 or TRBV6-3 and J is TRBJ1-2; 7 bases fit TRBD1. Per germline, CDR1 MNHEY and CDR2 SVGEGT. CDR3 length: 15 amino acids. The CDR3 nucleotides are TGTGCCAGCAGTGACAGGGCTGGAGATAACGATGGCTACACCTTC. As protein: CASSDRAGDNDGYTF.

This chain links TRBV5-1 with TRBJ1-4; D gene unclear. V gave up 7 bases and J gave up 2 bases, with 9 bases separating them. Germline CDR1 reads SGHRS; CDR2 reads YFSETQ. The CDR3 sequence is 13 residues long. The CDR3 region is CASGEVTNEKLFF. DNA for the CDR3: TGCGCCAGCGGGGAGGTTACTAATGAAAAACTGTTTTTT.

The chain joins TRBV19 to TRBJ1-2; D may be TRBD1 (5 bases). The V gene's germline CDR1 is LNHDA and CDR2 SQIVND (reference sequence). Trimming shortened V by 6 bases and J by 0 bases, and 14 bases separated the two germline ends. CDR3 length: 15 amino acids. The CDR3 loop reads CASSPRQSSNYGYTF. CDR3 bases: TGTGCCAGTAGCCCACGACAGAGTTCTAACTATGGCTACACCTTC.

The chain carries TRBV4-1 and TRBJ1-5; D not resolved. Germline V gives CDR1 MGHRA, CDR2 YSYEKL. V lost 4 bases and J lost 9, with 22 bases in between. This CDR3 comprises 16 residues. This CDR3 reads CASSLSGSTALGPQHF. In nucleotides, the CDR3 is TGCGCCAGCAGCCTCTCCGGGTCCACCGCTTTAGGGCCCCAGCATTTT.

The chain employs TRBV5-5 and TRBJ2-7; maybe TRBD2 (7 bases). V was shortened by 2 bases and J by 0 bases, with 15 bases between the two germline ends. The CDR3 is made up of 16 amino acids. CDR1 is SGHKS and CDR2 is YYEKEE in the germline V gene (reference sequence). CDR3 DNA: TGTGCCAGCAGCTTACGCGGGGGCCTGGGCTCCTACGAGCAGTACTTC. It yields the protein CASSLRGGLGSYEQYF.

The J gene is TRBJ2-5, the V gene TRBV7-8; TRBD2 matches 7 bases. The germline CDR1 and CDR2 sequences are SGHVS and FQNEAQ. V trimming: 5 bases; J trimming: 1 base; junction bases outside the gene matches: 4. The CDR3 covers 14 residues. The CDR3 sequence: CASSAGLLQETQYF. Here the CDR3 DNA reads TGTGCCAGCAGCGCGGGACTACTCCAAGAGACCCAGTACTTC.

The genes are TRBV27 and TRBJ1-4, with 8 bases that match TRBD1. This CDR3 has 14 residues. CDR1 is MNHEY and CDR2 is SMNVEV in the germline V gene (reference sequence). Trimming took 6 bases from V and 3 from J; bases not matched to a gene: 3. CDR3 DNA sequence: TGTGCCAGCAGCCGGACAGGGCCTAATGAAAAACTGTTTTTT. Its protein is CASSRTGPNEKLFF.

The V gene is TRBV27, the J gene TRBJ1-1; 8 bases map to TRBD1. After removal of 5 bases from V and 1 base from J, the junction contained 6 bases not matched to a gene. The CDR3 runs 15 residues. CDR1 and CDR2 from the germline V gene are MNHEY and SMNVEV (reference sequence). This CDR3 is CASSLRQGRNTEAFF. In DNA form, the CDR3 reads TGTGCCAGCAGTCTCCGACAGGGGAGGAACACTGAAGCTTTCTTT.

The V call is TRBV30, the J call TRBJ1-1; 8 nucleotides match TRBD1. The germline V gene has CDR1 GTSNPN and CDR2 SVGIG (reference sequence). CDR3 size: 14 residues. The V and J ends lost 3 bases and 5 bases, in that order; junction bases with no gene match: 8. The CDR3 DNA reads TGTGCCTGGAGAAACCCAACAGGGGGTACTGAAGCTTTCTTT. Amino acid sequence: CAWRNPTGGTEAFF.

The V and J genes are TRBV2 and TRBJ2-7; TRBD1 aligns across 8 bases. V gave up 6 bases and J gave up 0 bases; unmatched junction bases: 4. Germline values: CDR1 SNHLY, CDR2 FYNNEI. The CDR3 loop spans 14 amino acids. In nucleotides, the CDR3 is TGTGCCAGCAGGGGGGACAGGAGCTCCTACGAGCAGTACTTC. This translates into CASRGDRSSYEQYF.

The chain has TRBV7-3 and TRBJ2-2, with 11 positions matching TRBD2. J gave up 0 bases and V 7 bases, and 4 bases lay outside the gene matches. CDR3 size: 16 residues. Germline CDR1 reads SGHTA; CDR2 reads FQGTGA. The CDR3 here is CASTPTSGANTGELFF. The DNA of the CDR3 is TGTGCCAGCACCCCGACTAGCGGGGCGAACACCGGGGAGCTGTTTTTT.

The V call is TRBV5-5, the J call TRBJ1-5, with D possibly TRBD1 on 5 matching bases. CDR3 size: 16 residues. Germline V gene data show CDR1 as SGHKS and CDR2 as YYEKEE (reference sequence). Trimming took off 4 bases at V and 0 bases at J, with 14 bases between the two ends. The CDR3 DNA follows: TGTGCCAGCAGCCTCCGTGGAGGGGTTAGCAATCAGCCCCAGCATTTT. Protein: CASSLRGGVSNQPQHF.

This clone was found a few times. The chain combines TRBV10-3 with TRBJ1-2; 8 bases are shared with TRBD1. CDR3 length: 11 amino acids. Germline V gene lookup returns CDR1 ENHRY and CDR2 SYGVKD. V lost 10 bases, J lost 4 bases, and 2 bases stayed unmatched. Written as DNA, the CDR3 is TGTGCCACCGGACAGGGCTATGGCTACACCTTC. It encodes CATGQGYGYTF.

This clone appeared a few times. The CDR3 sequence is CASSLRGTDIQYF. The CDR3 DNA reads TGTGCCAGCAGTTTGCGGGGGACGGACATTCAGTACTTC. The rearrangement uses TRBV28 and TRBJ2-4; 7 bases fit TRBD2. Germline CDR1 and CDR2: MDHEN and SYDVKM. This CDR3 is 13 amino acids long. Unmatched junction bases numbered 4, after V lost 3 bases and J lost 8 bases.